This TCR beta chain was captured in a study of blood T cell repertoires in COVID-19. On the study more broadly: Samples representing acute and convalescent COVID-19 were sourced from the United States, Italy and Spain. The cDNA or gDNA used as material had been derived from T cells, B-cell-depleted T cells, or PBMCs.

In the authors' methods: Quantification of nucleated cells was approximated via reference gene primer amplification. Measured with immunoSEQ multiplex PCR; TCRdb has only the in-frame clones, and not every one. The DNA was the basis for D and trimming; V, J and clone size are from that table. The table lists 10,000 to 15,000 clones, 88% of them singletons. Germline lookup yields CDR1 MNHEY and CDR2 SVGAGI. The CDR3 spans 16 residues. V dropped 4 bases and J dropped 7; count of bases not matched to a gene: 9. Material: peripheral blood. The chain joins TRBV6-5 to TRBJ1-6; 8 positions agree with TRBD1. The origin of this receptor is a human donor in a cohort sampled during active COVID-19. This chain's CDR3 is CASSSQTGVKNSPLHF. DNA of the CDR3: TGTGCCAGCAGTTCCCAGACAGGGGTCAAGAATTCACCCCTCCACTTT.